This TCR beta chain comes out of a study of shared clonotypes between healthy human individuals. Overall study findings and caveats: The four-donor shared clonotypes exceeded non-shared clonotypes in generation probability, with non-shared ones scoring lower.

V lost 2 bases and J 9 bases, leaving 5 bases between the germline ends. CDR1 is MNHEY and CDR2 is SMNVEV in the germline V gene (reference sequence). CDR3 length: 11 residues. Naive CD8 cells were CD45RO-negative, positively selected for CCR7, excluding terminally differentiated effector memory CD45RA+ cells. Donors included only healthy HIV-negative adults lacking recent acute infections or vaccinations. In the study's own analysis: Filtering of immunoSEQ junctional sequences could not match full-length read filtering. Assay used: immunoSEQ multiplex PCR; TCRdb lists only in-frame clones, some missing. V, J and clone size were drawn from that table, and D and trimming were deduced from the DNA. In the table there are around 1.9 million clones, roughly 95% of which are singletons. With regard to this clone: No antigen is known for it. Other DNA variants within this sample encode the same CDR3.

The sequencing sample was made of naive CD8+ T cells from PBMCs. The source is a young man in good health. Some clones in this sample may be carry-over from other donors' samples. The V and J genes are TRBV27 and TRBJ2-1; D not certain. The chain's CDR3 is CASSLGPEQFF. The CDR3 coding sequence is TGTGCCAGCAGTTTAGGCCCTGAGCAGTTCTTC.